The clone carrying this T cell receptor (beta chain) was detected only once. Antigen unknown. The CDR3 sequence is 15 residues long. V lost 0 bases and J lost 2; bases outside the gene matches: 1. Looked up from germline, CDR1 is SGHTA and CDR2 is FQGNSA. This sample stems from a study of radiotherapy plus CTLA-4 blockade in lung cancer. About the research overall: Patients showed objective responses in about 20% of cases and disease control in more than 25%.

General study findings and limits: Early clone dynamics of blood T cells, plus interferon-beta, reportedly predicted response best.

Assay: immunoSEQ multiplex PCR; the TCRdb copy retains only in-frame clones and omits some. The table records around 78,000 clones, 78% of them present only once. The sequenced sample was peripheral blood, obtained from a patient treated with radiotherapy plus ipilimumab. The chain employs TRBV7-2 and TRBJ2-1; 7 bases agree with TRBD2. This sequence originates from a human donor with non-small cell lung cancer who had a partial response to radiotherapy plus ipilimumab. Some clones in this sample may be carry-over from other donors' samples. In DNA, the CDR3 is TGTGCCAGCAGCTTAGCGGCGGGGGCCTACAATGAGCAGTTCTTC. Translation gives CASSLAAGAYNEQFF.